This TCR beta chain was captured in a study of blood T cell repertoires in COVID-19. Some clones are missing from TCRdb's copy, which holds only in-frame ones; the method was immunoSEQ multiplex PCR. The table has approximately 250,000 clones, over 80% seen once; the top ten hold over 4%. This receptor was taken from a woman in her 30s with acute COVID-19. Sequencing was carried out using PBMCs or T cells enriched from blood (not recorded which).

The CDR3 DNA follows: TGTGCCAGCCGAGCCAGCGGGAGGGCCCAGGGTGAGCAGTTCTTC. It specifies CASRASGRAQGEQFF. The V and J genes are TRBV7-6 and TRBJ2-1; TRBD2 aligns across 10 bases. V gave up 8 bases and J gave up 9 bases; unmatched junction bases: 13. The CDR3 is 15 residues long. The germline V gene has CDR1 SGHVS and CDR2 FNYEAQ.